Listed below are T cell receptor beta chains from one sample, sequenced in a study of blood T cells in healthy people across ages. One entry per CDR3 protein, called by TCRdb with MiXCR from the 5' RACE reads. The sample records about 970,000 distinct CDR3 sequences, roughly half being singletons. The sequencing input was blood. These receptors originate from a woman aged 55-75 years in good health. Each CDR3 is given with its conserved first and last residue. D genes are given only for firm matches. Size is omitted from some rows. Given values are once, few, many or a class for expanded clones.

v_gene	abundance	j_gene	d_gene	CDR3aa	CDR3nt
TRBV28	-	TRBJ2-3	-	CASSLWETSRKADTQYF	TGTGCCAGCAGTTTGTGGGAGACCTCCCGGAAGGCGGATACGCAGTATTTT
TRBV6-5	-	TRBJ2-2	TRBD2	CASSYGLAGGDTGELFF	TGTGCCAGCAGTTATGGACTAGCGGGAGGCGACACCGGGGAGCTGTTTTTT
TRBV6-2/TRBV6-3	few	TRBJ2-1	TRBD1	CASRDRGWYNEQFF	TGTGCCAGCAGGGACAGGGGCTGGTACAATGAGCAGTTCTTC
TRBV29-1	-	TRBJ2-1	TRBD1	CSVLGLDRSGVISYNEQFF	TGCAGCGTCCTCGGCCTGGACAGGTCTGGTGTAATCTCCTACAATGAGCAGTTCTTC
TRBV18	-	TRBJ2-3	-	CASSPPVRTDTQYF	TGTGCCAGCTCACCACCGGTGCGCACAGATACGCAGTATTTT
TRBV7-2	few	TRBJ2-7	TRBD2	CASIPSWGGYEQYF	TGTGCCAGCATACCCTCCTGGGGGGGGTACGAGCAGTACTTC
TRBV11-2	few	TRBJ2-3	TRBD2	CASTSGWGTDTQYF	TGTGCCAGTACTAGCGGGTGGGGCACAGATACGCAGTATTTT
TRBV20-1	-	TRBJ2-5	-	CSAPRKANEQYF	TGCAGTGCTCCACGCAAGGCCAATGAGCAGTACTTC
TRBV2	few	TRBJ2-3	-	CASNRGSVGDTQYF	TGTGCCAGCAACCGCGGGTCTGTGGGAGATACGCAGTATTTT
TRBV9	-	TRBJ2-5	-	CASSVAGQETRYF	TGTGCCAGCAGCGTAGCGGGGCAAGAGACCCGGTACTTC
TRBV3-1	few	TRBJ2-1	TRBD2	CASSRGTSRYNEQFF	TGTGCCAGCAGCCGGGGGACTAGTCGTTACAATGAGCAGTTCTTC
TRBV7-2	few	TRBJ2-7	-	CASSPFRTSYEQYF	TGTGCCAGCAGCCCTTTCCGGACTTCGTACGAGCAGTACTTC
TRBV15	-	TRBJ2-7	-	CATGSGRGYSYEQYF	TGTGCCACCGGCAGTGGTAGAGGGTACTCCTACGAGCAGTACTTC
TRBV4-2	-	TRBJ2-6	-	CASSQISSGANVLTF	TGTGCCAGCAGCCAGATAAGCTCTGGGGCCAACGTCCTGACTTTC
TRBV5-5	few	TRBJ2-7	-	CASAEGLPYYEQYF	TGTGCCAGCGCTGAGGGCCTTCCTTACTACGAGCAGTACTTC
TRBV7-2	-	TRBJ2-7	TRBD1	CASSLDGTVYEQYF	TGTGCCAGCAGCTTAGATGGGACAGTCTACGAGCAGTACTTC
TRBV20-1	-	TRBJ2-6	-	CSASGWAGANVLTF	TGCAGTGCTAGCGGATGGGCTGGGGCCAACGTCCTGACTTTC
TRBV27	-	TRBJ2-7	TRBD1	CASSSPGQGLREQYF	TGTGCCAGCAGTAGCCCGGGACAGGGCTTGCGGGAGCAGTACTTC
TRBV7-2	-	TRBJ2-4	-	CASSLALLAKNIQYF	TGTGCCAGCAGCTTAGCCCTACTAGCCAAAAACATTCAGTACTTC
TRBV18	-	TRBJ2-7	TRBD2	CASSPSLAVTYEQYF	TGTGCCAGCTCACCAAGCCTAGCGGTAACCTACGAGCAGTACTTC
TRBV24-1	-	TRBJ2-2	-	CATSDGPGELFF	TGTGCCACCAGTGATGGTCCCGGGGAGCTGTTTTTT
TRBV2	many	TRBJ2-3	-	CASGIRDTQYF	TGTGCCAGCGGCATCCGAGATACGCAGTATTTT
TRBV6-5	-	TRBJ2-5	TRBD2	CASSYSAGAYGQYF	TGTGCCAGCAGTTACTCTGCGGGAGCGTACGGGCAGTACTTC
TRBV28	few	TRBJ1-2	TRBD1	CASGPGQGALVYGYTF	TGTGCCAGCGGACCGGGACAGGGGGCGCTTGTCTATGGCTACACCTTC
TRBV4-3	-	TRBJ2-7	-	CASSQDPNGEIQYF	TGCGCCAGCAGCCAAGATCCCAACGGGGAGATCCAGTACTTC
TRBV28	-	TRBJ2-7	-	CASSRLFYEQYF	TGTGCCAGCAGTAGGCTTTTCTACGAGCAGTACTTC
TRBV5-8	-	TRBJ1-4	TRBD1	CASSLDGQGTINEKLFF	TGTGCCAGCAGCTTGGACGGACAGGGGACGATTAATGAAAAACTGTTTTTT
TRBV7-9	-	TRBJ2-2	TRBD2	CASSPGLAGVRTGELFF	TGTGCCAGCAGCCCGGGACTAGCGGGAGTTCGCACCGGGGAGCTGTTTTTT
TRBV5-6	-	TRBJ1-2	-	CASSLVGTPGRYTF	TGTGCCAGCAGCTTGGTGGGCACCCCGGGACGCTACACCTTC